The rows below give T cell receptor beta chains drawn from one sample of a study of cytomegalovirus exposure and HLA in healthy donors. Profiled with immunoSEQ multiplex PCR; TCRdb holds only in-frame clones, not every one. The sample has approximately 220,000 clones, about 82% seen once. The source material was PBMCs. Source of these receptors: a young man in good health and CMV-seronegative. The CDR3 runs from the conserved cysteine through the conserved F or W. A D gene is named only where the DNA matches it firmly. Clone size is given for some rows only: seen once, a few or many times, or a class if the clone is expanded.

v_call	j_call	clone_size	d_call	cdr3_aa	cdr3_nt
TRBV6-5	TRBJ1-1	-	-	CASSYSPRWAAFF	TGTGCCAGCAGTTATTCACCTCGGTGGGCAGCTTTCTTT
TRBV10-2	TRBJ2-7	-	-	CASSSGYEQYF	TGCGCCAGCAGTAGCGGGTACGAGCAGTACTTC
TRBV5-1	TRBJ2-7	-	-	CASSPERISYEQYF	TGCGCCAGCAGCCCAGAGCGGATATCCTACGAGCAGTACTTC
TRBV18	TRBJ2-1	once	-	CASSPQGRGSYNEQFF	TGTGCCAGCTCACCACAGGGGCGCGGCTCCTACAATGAGCAGTTCTTC
TRBV9	TRBJ2-7	-	TRBD1	CASSEGAGGSTYEQYF	TGTGCCAGCAGCGAGGGGGCAGGGGGCTCAACCTACGAGCAGTACTTC
TRBV29-1	TRBJ1-1	-	TRBD1	CSGTGGAGVKAFF	TGCAGCGGAACAGGGGGCGCGGGGGTTAAAGCTTTCTTT
TRBV19	TRBJ1-5	-	TRBD1	CASRMDRAYNQPQHF	TGTGCCAGTAGAATGGACAGGGCTTACAATCAGCCCCAGCATTTT
TRBV4-1	TRBJ2-3	-	-	CASSQVRSGTSTDTQYF	TGCGCCAGCAGCCAAGTGAGGAGCGGGACAAGCACAGATACGCAGTATTTT
TRBV9	TRBJ2-3	-	-	CASSVAGDTQYF	TGTGCCAGCAGCGTAGCGGGGGATACGCAGTATTTT
TRBV7-2	TRBJ2-1	-	TRBD2	CASSLTSGGINEQFF	TGTGCCAGCAGCTTGACTAGCGGGGGTATAAATGAGCAGTTCTTC
TRBV6-6	TRBJ2-5	-	-	CASSYSGKETQYF	TGTGCCAGCAGTTACTCCGGGAAAGAGACCCAGTACTTC
TRBV2	TRBJ1-5	-	TRBD1	CASSLGQGSQPQHF	TGTGCCAGCAGCCTCGGACAGGGAAGTCAGCCCCAGCATTTT
TRBV4-3	TRBJ1-2	-	TRBD1	CASSQRQGNSYGYTF	TGCGCCAGCAGCCAGAGACAGGGGAATAGCTATGGCTACACCTTC
TRBV27	TRBJ2-7	once	TRBD1	CASSFYLGQGYEQYF	TGTGCCAGCAGTTTTTATCTGGGACAGGGCTACGAGCAGTACTTC
TRBV7-8	TRBJ1-2	-	-	CASSEEGRAYGYTF	TGTGCCAGCAGCGAGGAGGGCAGGGCCTATGGCTACACCTTC
TRBV7-9	TRBJ2-7	-	-	CSSSLIRDEQYF	TGTTCCAGCAGCTTGATCCGGGACGAGCAGTACTTC
TRBV28	TRBJ1-4	-	TRBD1	CASSGAGQGNEKLFF	TGTGCCAGCAGCGGAGCGGGACAGGGGAATGAAAAACTGTTTTTT
TRBV9	TRBJ2-6	-	-	CASSVATWDGGPGANVLTF	TGTGCCAGCAGCGTAGCTACGTGGGACGGGGGGCCCGGGGCCAACGTCCTGACTTTC
TRBV7-9	TRBJ2-2	-	-	CASSLRGTGELFF	TGTGCCAGCAGCCTCAGGGGTACCGGGGAGCTGTTTTTT
TRBV7-9	TRBJ2-7	-	TRBD2	CASSPGLAPQYF	TGTGCCAGCAGTCCTGGACTAGCCCCTCAGTACTTC
TRBV7-3	TRBJ1-1	few	TRBD1	CASSFAGGTEAFF	TGTGCCAGCAGCTTCGCAGGGGGCACTGAAGCTTTCTTT
TRBV2	TRBJ2-5	-	-	CASSDLLDSLEQYF	TGTGCCAGCAGTGACCTCTTAGACAGCTTAGAGCAGTACTTC
TRBV29-1	TRBJ2-5	once	-	CSVDPGTQYF	TGCAGCGTCGACCCGGGGACCCAGTACTTC
TRBV7-2	TRBJ2-7	-	-	CASSSERISYEQYF	TGTGCCAGCAGCTCCGAGCGAATCTCCTACGAGCAGTACTTC
TRBV11-2	TRBJ2-1	-	TRBD1	CASSPDRGYRGEQFF	TGTGCCAGCAGCCCGGACAGGGGTTATAGGGGTGAGCAGTTCTTC
TRBV19	TRBJ2-5	-	TRBD1	CASSTTWTGDGTQYF	TGTGCCAGTAGTACCACATGGACAGGGGACGGGACCCAGTACTTC
TRBV6-5	TRBJ1-3	-	-	CASSYSSPNSGNTIYF	TGTGCCAGCAGTTACTCTTCCCCAAACTCTGGAAACACCATATATTTT
TRBV12-5	TRBJ2-5	-	-	CASGLDGGRETQYF	TGTGCTAGTGGTCTGGACGGAGGAAGGGAGACCCAGTACTTC
TRBV6-1	TRBJ1-6	-	-	CASSEFGLTGSPLHF	TGTGCCAGCAGTGAATTTGGACTTACGGGTTCACCCCTCCACTTT
TRBV28	TRBJ2-4	-	-	CASSLRSWGSSTPKNIQYF	TGTGCCAGCAGTTTACGGTCGTGGGGCAGTTCGACGCCCAAAAACATTCAGTACTTC
TRBV7-2	TRBJ1-5	few	TRBD1	CASSRKQGWQPQHF	TGTGCCAGCAGCCGAAAACAGGGGTGGCAGCCCCAGCATTTT
TRBV28	TRBJ2-7	-	TRBD1	CASSLLTGSYEQYF	TGTGCCAGCAGCCTTCTGACAGGGAGCTACGAGCAGTACTTC
TRBV7-2	TRBJ2-4	-	TRBD2	CASSLELQRGGRAKNIQYF	TGTGCCAGCAGCTTAGAGCTCCAGCGGGGGGGCCGAGCCAAAAACATTCAGTACTTC
TRBV5-6	TRBJ2-3	-	TRBD1	CASSFLYTGGLTDTQYF	TGTGCCAGCAGCTTTTTGTACACAGGGGGCCTCACAGATACGCAGTATTTT
TRBV28	TRBJ2-7	-	-	CASSLAGTPSYEQYF	TGTGCCAGCAGTTTAGCCGGGACACCCTCCTACGAGCAGTACTTC
TRBV5-1	TRBJ2-3	-	TRBD2	CASSLSGELYSTDTQYF	TGCGCCAGCAGCCTGAGCGGGGAGCTATATAGCACAGATACGCAGTATTTT
TRBV28	TRBJ1-2	few	-	CASSPVTRRPYGYTF	TGTGCCAGCAGTCCCGTTACCCGCAGGCCCTATGGCTACACCTTC
TRBV4-1	TRBJ2-2	-	-	CASSRLGAGELFF	TGCGCCAGCAGCCGCTTAGGAGCCGGGGAGCTGTTTTTT
TRBV28	TRBJ2-2	-	-	CASSFRVNTGELFF	TGTGCCAGCAGTTTCAGGGTTAACACCGGGGAGCTGTTTTTT
TRBV7-3	TRBJ2-5	-	TRBD2	CASSLMGGSEAQYF	TGTGCCAGCAGCTTAATGGGGGGGTCAGAGGCCCAGTACTTC
TRBV5-1	TRBJ2-1	-	TRBD1	CASSLAAGGSYNEQFF	TGCGCCAGCAGCTTAGCGGCAGGGGGCTCCTACAATGAGCAGTTCTTC
TRBV6-6	TRBJ1-5	-	-	CASSYVNSNQPQHF	TGTGCCAGCAGTTACGTTAATAGCAATCAGCCCCAGCATTTT
TRBV6-5	TRBJ2-2	-	TRBD1	CASSWDRGNNGELFF	TGTGCCAGCAGCTGGGACAGGGGAAATAACGGGGAGCTGTTTTTT
TRBV11-1	TRBJ2-2	-	TRBD2	CASSGGLAGGTGELFF	TGTGCCAGCAGCGGAGGTCTAGCGGGCGGAACCGGGGAGCTGTTTTTT
TRBV10-2	TRBJ1-1	few	-	CASSESFGRDTEAFF	TGCGCCAGCAGTGAGTCCTTCGGCAGGGACACTGAAGCTTTCTTT
TRBV29-1	TRBJ2-5	few	TRBD1	CSVQGWGETQYF	TGCAGCGTACAGGGGTGGGGGGAGACCCAGTACTTC
TRBV5-1	TRBJ2-7	-	-	CASSVAGGAPYEQYF	TGCGCCAGCAGCGTGGCCGGCGGAGCCCCCTACGAGCAGTACTTC
TRBV4-1	TRBJ1-5	few	-	CASSQGRTGPYQPQHF	TGCGCCAGCAGCCAAGGTCGTACAGGCCCGTATCAGCCCCAGCATTTT
TRBV19	TRBJ1-3	-	TRBD1	CATGQGVSGNTIYF	TGTGCCACAGGACAGGGAGTCTCTGGAAACACCATATATTTT
TRBV2	TRBJ2-5	-	-	CASSEAEGYWETQYF	TGTGCCAGCAGTGAAGCGGAGGGGTATTGGGAGACCCAGTACTTC